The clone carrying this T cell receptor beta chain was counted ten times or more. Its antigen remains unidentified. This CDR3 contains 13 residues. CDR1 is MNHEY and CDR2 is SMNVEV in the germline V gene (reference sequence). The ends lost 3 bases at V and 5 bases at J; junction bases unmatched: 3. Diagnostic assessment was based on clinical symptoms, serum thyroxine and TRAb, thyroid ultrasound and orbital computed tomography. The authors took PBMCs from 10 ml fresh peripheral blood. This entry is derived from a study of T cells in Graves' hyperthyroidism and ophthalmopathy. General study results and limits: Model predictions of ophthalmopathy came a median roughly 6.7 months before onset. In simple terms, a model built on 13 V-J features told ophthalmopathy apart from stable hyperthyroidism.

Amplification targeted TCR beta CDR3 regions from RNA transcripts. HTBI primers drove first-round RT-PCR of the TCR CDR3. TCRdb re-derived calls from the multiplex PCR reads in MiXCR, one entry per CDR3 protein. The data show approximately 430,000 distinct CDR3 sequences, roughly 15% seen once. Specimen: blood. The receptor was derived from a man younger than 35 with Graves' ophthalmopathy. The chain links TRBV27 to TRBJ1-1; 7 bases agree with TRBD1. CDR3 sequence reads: CASSLARGTEAFF. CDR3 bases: TGTGCCAGCAGTTTGGCCAGGGGGACTGAAGCTTTCTTT.